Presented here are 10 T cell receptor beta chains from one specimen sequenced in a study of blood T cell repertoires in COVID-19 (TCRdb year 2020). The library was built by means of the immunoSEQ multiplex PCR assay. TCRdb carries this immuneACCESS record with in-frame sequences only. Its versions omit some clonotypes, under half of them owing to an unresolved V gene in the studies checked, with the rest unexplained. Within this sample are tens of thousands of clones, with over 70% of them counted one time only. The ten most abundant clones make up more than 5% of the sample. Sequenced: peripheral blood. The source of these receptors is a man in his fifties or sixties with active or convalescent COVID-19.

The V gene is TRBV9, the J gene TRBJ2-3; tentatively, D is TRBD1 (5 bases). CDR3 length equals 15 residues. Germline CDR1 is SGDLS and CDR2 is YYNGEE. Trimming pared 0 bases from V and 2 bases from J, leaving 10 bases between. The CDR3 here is CASSVAGSHTDTQYF. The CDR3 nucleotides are TGTGCCAGCAGCGTAGCAGGGTCTCACACAGATACGCAGTATTTT.

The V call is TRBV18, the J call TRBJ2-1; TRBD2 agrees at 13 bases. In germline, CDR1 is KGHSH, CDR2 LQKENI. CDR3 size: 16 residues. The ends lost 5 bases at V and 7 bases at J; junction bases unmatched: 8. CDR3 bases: TGTGCCAGCTCATCGAGGACTAGCGGGGGTGAGAATGAGCAGTTCTTC. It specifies CASSSRTSGGENEQFF.

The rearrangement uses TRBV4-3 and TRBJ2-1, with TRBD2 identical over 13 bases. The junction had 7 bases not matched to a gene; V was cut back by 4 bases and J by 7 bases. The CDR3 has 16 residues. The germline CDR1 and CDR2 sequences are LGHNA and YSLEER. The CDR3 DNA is TGCGCCAGCAGCCGCCCACTAGCGGGGGGGCGTAATGAGCAGTTCTTC. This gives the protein CASSRPLAGGRNEQFF.

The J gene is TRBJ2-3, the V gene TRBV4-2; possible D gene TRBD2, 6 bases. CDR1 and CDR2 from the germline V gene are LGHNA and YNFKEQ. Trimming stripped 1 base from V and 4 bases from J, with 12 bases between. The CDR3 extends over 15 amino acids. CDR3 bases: TGTGCCAGCAGCCAAGTATTCCTAGCGTCAGATACGCAGTATTTT. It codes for CASSQVFLASDTQYF.

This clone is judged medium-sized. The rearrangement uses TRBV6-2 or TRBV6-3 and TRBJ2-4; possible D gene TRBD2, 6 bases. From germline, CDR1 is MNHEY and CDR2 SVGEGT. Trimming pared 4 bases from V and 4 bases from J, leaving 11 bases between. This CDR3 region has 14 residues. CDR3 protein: CASSSGTGKNIQYF. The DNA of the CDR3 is TGTGCCAGCAGTTCAGGGACTGGTAAAAACATTCAGTACTTC.

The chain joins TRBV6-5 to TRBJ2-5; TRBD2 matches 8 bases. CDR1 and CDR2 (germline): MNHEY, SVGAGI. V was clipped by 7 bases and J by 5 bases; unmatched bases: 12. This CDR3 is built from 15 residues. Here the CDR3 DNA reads TGTGCCAGCACCTTAGCGGGGAAACATGGGGAGACCCAGTACTTC. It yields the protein CASTLAGKHGETQYF.

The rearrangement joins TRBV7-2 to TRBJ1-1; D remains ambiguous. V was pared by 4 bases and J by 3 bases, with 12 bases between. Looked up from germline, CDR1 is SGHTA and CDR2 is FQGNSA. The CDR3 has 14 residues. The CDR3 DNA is TGTGCCAGCAGCTCGGTTATCCGGGACACTGAAGCTTTCTTT. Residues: CASSSVIRDTEAFF.

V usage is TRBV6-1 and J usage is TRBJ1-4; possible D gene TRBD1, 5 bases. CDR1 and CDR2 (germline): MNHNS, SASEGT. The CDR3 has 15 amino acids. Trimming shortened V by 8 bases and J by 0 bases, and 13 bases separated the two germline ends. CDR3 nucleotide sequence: TGTGCCAGCGGGGAAGTGGGGCCAACTAATGAAAAACTGTTTTTT. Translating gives CASGEVGPTNEKLFF.

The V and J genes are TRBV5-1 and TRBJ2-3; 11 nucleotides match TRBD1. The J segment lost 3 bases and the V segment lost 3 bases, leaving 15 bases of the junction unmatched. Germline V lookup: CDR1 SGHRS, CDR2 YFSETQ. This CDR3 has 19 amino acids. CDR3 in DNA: TGCGCCAGCAGCTATGGGAACTCGGGACAGGGGGGGAGAACAGATACGCAGTATTTT. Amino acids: CASSYGNSGQGGRTDTQYF.

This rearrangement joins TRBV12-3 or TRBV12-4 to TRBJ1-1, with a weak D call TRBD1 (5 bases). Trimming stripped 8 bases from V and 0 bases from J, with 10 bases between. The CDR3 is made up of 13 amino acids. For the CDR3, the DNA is TGTGCCAGCCATGGGGGGATGAACACTGAAGCTTTCTTT. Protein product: CASHGGMNTEAFF.